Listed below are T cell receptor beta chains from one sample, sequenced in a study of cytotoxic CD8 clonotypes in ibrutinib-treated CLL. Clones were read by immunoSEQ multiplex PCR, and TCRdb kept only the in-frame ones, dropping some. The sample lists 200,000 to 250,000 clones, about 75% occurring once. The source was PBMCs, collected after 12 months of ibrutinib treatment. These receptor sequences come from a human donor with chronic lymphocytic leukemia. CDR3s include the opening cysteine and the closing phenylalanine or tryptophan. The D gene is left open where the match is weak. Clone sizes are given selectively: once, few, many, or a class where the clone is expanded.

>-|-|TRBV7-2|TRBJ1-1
TGTGCCAGCAAAAGGACACCGAACACTGAAGCTTTCTTT
CASKRTPNTEAFF
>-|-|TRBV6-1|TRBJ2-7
TGTGCCAGCAGTGAAACCTCCAGTTCGGTCTACGAGCAGTACTTC
CASSETSSSVYEQYF
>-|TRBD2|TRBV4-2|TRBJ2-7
TGTGCCAGCAGCCAAGATGAAGTTCGGGGGGCCTACGAGCAGTACTTC
CASSQDEVRGAYEQYF
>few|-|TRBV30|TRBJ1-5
TGTGCCTGGAGTGCACAGGGCAATCAGCCCCAGCATTTT
CAWSAQGNQPQHF
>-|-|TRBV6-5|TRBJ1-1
TGTGCCAGCAGTTACTCGAGCTTGAACTTGAACACTGAAGCTTTCTTT
CASSYSSLNLNTEAFF
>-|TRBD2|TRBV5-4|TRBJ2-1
TGTGCCAGCAGCTTGAGGCTACTAGCGGGGGGGAGGGATGAGCAGTTCTTC
CASSLRLLAGGRDEQFF
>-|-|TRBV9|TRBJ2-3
TGTGCCAGCAGCCTGACCGACCCAGATACGCAGTATTTT
CASSLTDPDTQYF
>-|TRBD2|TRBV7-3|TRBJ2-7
TGTGCCAGCATCCTGGGGCAGCTTCGAACGGCCGGGACTAGGAACGAGCAGTACTTC
CASILGQLRTAGTRNEQYF
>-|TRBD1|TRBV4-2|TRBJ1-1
TGTGCCAGCAGCCAAGCGAGGACAGGGAACACTGAAGCTTTCTTT
CASSQARTGNTEAFF
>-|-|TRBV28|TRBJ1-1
TGTGCCAGCAGTCCCACCGCGGGGACGAGGACTGAAGCTTTCTTT
CASSPTAGTRTEAFF
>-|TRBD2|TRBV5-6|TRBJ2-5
TGTGCCAGCAGGACTACTAGCGGGGGACCCCAAGAGACCCAGTACTTC
CASRTTSGGPQETQYF
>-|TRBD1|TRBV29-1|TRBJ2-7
TGCAGAGAGGACAGGGCGGGCGAGCAGTACTTC
CREDRAGEQYF
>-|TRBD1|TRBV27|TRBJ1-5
TGTGCCAGCAGTTTAGTTTGGGACAGTAATCAGCCCCAGCATTTT
CASSLVWDSNQPQHF